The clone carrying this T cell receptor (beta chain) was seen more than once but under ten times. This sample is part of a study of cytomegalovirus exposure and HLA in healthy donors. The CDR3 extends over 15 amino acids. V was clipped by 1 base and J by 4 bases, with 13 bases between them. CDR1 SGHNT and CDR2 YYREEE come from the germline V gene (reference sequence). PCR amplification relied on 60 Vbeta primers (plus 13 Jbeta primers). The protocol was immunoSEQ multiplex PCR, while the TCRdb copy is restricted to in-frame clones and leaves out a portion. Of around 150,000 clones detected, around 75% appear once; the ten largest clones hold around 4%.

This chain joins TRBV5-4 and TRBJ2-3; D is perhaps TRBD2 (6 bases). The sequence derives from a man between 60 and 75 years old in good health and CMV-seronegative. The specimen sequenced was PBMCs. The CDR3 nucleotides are TGTGCCAGCAGCTTGTACGGGAGTATGGCAGATACGCAGTATTTT. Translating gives CASSLYGSMADTQYF.